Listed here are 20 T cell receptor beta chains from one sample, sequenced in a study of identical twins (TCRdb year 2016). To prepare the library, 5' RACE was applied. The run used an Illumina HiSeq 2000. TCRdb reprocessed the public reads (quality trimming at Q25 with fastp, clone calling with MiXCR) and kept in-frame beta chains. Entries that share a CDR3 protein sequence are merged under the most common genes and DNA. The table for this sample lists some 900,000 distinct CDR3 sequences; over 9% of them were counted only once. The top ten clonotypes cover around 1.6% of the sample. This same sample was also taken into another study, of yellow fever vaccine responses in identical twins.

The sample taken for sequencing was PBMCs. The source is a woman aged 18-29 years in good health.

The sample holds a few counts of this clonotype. CDR3 DNA: TGTGCCACCAGTGATAGGGGGGGGCCAGGGAATGAGCAGTTCTTC. It encodes CATSDRGGPGNEQFF. J is TRBJ2-1 and V is TRBV24-1, with D possibly being TRBD2 (7 bases). CDR3 length equals 15 residues. Germline-derived CDR1 and CDR2 are KGHDR and SFDVKD. Trimming removed 3 bases from V and 7 bases from J, with 15 bases in between.

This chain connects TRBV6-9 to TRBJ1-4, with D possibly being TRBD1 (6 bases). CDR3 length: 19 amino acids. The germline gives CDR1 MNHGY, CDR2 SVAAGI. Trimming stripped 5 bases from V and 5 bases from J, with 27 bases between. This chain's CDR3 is CASSDPDRGAGPQNEKLFF. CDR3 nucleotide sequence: TGTGCCAGCAGTGATCCCGACCGGGGGGCAGGACCCCAGAATGAAAAACTGTTTTTT.

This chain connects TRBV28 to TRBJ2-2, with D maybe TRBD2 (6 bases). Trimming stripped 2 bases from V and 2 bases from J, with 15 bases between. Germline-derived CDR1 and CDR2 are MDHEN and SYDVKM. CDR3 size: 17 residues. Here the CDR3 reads CASSLGMGEVNTGELFF. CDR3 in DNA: TGTGCCAGCAGTTTAGGAATGGGGGAGGTCAACACCGGGGAGCTGTTTTTT.

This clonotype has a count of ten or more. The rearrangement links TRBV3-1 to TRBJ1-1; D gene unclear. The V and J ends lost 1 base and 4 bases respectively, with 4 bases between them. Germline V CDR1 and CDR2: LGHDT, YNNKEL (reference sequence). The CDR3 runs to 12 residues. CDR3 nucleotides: TGTGCCAGCAGCCAAGTGCGCACTGAAGCTTTCTTT. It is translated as CASSQVRTEAFF.

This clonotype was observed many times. CDR3 nucleotides: TGTGCCACCAGTGATTCCCTGAGGGGGTACTACAATGAGCAGTTCTTC. It yields the protein CATSDSLRGYYNEQFF. The chain employs TRBV24-1 and TRBJ2-1; a weak D match, TRBD1 (6 bases). This CDR3 contains 16 residues. Trimming took off 2 bases at V and 3 bases at J, with 13 bases between the two ends. Germline V gene sequence: CDR1 KGHDR, CDR2 SFDVKD.

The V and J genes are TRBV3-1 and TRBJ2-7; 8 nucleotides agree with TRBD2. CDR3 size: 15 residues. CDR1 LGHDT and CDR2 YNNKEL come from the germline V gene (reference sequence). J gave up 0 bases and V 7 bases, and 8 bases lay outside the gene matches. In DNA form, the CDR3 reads TGTGCCAGCACCAAAGCGGGAGCTACCTCCTACGAGCAGTACTTC. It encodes CASTKAGATSYEQYF.

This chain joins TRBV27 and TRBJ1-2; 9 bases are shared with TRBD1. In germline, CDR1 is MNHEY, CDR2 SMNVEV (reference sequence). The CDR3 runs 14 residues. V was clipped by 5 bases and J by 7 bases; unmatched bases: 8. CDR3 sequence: CASSPGQGFLGYTF. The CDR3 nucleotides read TGTGCCAGCAGTCCGGGACAGGGTTTTCTTGGCTACACCTTC.

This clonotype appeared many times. CDR3 sequence reads: CASSAGSRGNGELFF. CDR3 coding DNA: TGCGCCAGCAGCGCCGGATCTCGCGGGAACGGGGAGCTGTTTTTT. The chain joins TRBV5-1 to TRBJ2-2, with D perhaps TRBD2 (6 bases). Germline values: CDR1 SGHRS, CDR2 YFSETQ. This CDR3 has 15 amino acids. V was shortened by 4 bases and J by 7 bases, with 17 bases between the two germline ends.

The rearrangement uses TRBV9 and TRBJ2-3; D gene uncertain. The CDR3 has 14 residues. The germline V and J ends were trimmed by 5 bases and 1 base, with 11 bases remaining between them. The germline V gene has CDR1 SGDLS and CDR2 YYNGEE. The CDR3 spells CASSSFQGTDTQYF. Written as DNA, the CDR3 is TGTGCCAGCAGTAGTTTCCAGGGCACAGATACGCAGTATTTT.

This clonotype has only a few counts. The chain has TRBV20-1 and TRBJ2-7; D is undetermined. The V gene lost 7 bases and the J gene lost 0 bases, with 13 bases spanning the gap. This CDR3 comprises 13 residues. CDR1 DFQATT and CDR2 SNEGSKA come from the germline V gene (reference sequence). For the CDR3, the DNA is TGCAGTGGATTAATTTCGAGCTCCTACGAGCAGTACTTC. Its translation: CSGLISSSYEQYF.

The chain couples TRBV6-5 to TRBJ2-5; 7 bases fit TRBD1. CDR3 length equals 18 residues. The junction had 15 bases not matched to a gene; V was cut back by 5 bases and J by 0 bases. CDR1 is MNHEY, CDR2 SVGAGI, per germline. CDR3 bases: TGTGCCAGCAGTCACCGGGCCTTGGACAGGAGATACCAAGAGACCCAGTACTTC. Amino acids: CASSHRALDRRYQETQYF.

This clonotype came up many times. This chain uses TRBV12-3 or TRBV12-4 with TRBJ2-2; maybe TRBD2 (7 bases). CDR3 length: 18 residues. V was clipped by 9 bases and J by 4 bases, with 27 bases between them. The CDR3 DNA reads TGTGCCAGACCAAGTGAGGGTGGTGCGGGGGCGCTCACCGGGGAGCTGTTTTTT. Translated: CARPSEGGAGALTGELFF.

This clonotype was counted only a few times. The CDR3 nucleotides are TGTGCCAGCAGTCAGGGACTAGCGGGAGTAATTGTCTCTAATGAGCAGTTCTTC. Amino acid sequence: CASSQGLAGVIVSNEQFF. The V and J genes are TRBV28 and TRBJ2-1; TRBD2 agrees at 14 bases. The CDR3 has 18 amino acids. Germline assignment: CDR1 MDHEN and CDR2 SYDVKM. V trimming: 5 bases; J trimming: 7 bases; junction bases outside the gene matches: 13.

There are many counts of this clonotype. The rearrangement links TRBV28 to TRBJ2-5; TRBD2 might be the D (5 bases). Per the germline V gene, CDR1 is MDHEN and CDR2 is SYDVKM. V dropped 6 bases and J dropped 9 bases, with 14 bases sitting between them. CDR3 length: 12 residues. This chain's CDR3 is CASSKGALSQYF. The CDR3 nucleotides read TGTGCCAGCAGCAAGGGAGCGTTGTCCCAGTACTTC.

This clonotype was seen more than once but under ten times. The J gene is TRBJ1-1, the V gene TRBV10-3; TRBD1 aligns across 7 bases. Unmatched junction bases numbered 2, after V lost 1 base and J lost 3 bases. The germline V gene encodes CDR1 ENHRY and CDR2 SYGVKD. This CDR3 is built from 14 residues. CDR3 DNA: TGTGCCATCAGTGAGTTAGGGGGCTACACTGAAGCTTTCTTT. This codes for CAISELGGYTEAFF.

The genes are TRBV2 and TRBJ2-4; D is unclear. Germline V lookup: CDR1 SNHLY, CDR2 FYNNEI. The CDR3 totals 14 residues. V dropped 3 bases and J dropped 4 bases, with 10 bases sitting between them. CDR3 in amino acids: CASSDQPSKNIQYF. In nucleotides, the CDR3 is TGTGCCAGCAGTGACCAGCCCTCTAAAAACATTCAGTACTTC.

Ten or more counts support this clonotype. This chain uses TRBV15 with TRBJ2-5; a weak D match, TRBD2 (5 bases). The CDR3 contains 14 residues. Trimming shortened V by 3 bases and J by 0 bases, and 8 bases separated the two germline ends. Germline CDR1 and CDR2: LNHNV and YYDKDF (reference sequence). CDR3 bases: TGTGCCACCAGCAGCGGACTGTACCAAGAGACCCAGTACTTC. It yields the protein CATSSGLYQETQYF.

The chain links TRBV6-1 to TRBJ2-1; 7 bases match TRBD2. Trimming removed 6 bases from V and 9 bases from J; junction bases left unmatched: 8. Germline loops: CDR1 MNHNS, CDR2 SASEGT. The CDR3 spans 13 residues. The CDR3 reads CASSAGVTGEQFF. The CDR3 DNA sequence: TGTGCCAGCAGCGCGGGGGTAACGGGTGAGCAGTTCTTC.

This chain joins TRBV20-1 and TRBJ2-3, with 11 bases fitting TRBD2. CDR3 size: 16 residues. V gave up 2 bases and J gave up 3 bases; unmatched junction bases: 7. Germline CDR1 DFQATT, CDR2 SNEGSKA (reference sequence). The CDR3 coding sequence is TGCAGTGCTAGAATTAGCGGGAGGGCCACGACAGATACGCAGTATTTT. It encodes CSARISGRATTDTQYF.

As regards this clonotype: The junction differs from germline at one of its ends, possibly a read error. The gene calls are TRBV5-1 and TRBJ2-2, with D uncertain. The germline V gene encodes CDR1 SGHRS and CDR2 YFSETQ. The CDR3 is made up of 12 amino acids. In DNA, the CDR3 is TGCGCCAGCAGCTTGAACCCCGGGGAGCTGTTTTTT. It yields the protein CASSLNPGELFF.